The source of this T cell receptor (beta chain) is a study of post-analysis software for immune sequencing data (dated by TCRdb to 2015 to 2017). Turning to the overall study: Relapsing-remitting, secondary progressive and progressive-relapsing multiple sclerosis were recorded as disease courses, and subtype annotation was lacking for some patients. The multiple sclerosis patient repertoires were compared with under 13 previously published healthy control repertoires from donors aged roughly 6 to 27 years. A subset of samples was prepared in parallel using single-end sample barcoding, then pooled and co-amplified after Illumina adapter ligation. Study-wide findings and limitations: Significantly higher frequencies in patients than in controls were found for roughly 5 TRBV segments, including TRBV5-6, TRBV5-1 and TRBV20-1. Direct clustering with F measure showed strong co-clustering of samples prepared in the same batch, prompting a batch-effect correction. Multiple sclerosis patients had significantly lower normalized Chao1 diversity than controls, a result that suggests substantial peripheral T-cell clonal expansion. The control group was slightly older than the multiple sclerosis patient group.

The library was produced with PCR. Reads for this sample came from an Illumina HiSeq 2500. Unique molecular identifiers were incorporated into TCR beta cDNA libraries to reduce PCR and sequencing biases. Some 500,000 cDNA molecules were obtained for every 1 to 10 million input T cells, so each molecule roughly corresponded to one T cell. Patient libraries were prepared and sequenced with the same protocol used for the earlier healthy control dataset. Samples belonging to the same batch were prepared together, multiplexed and sequenced on a shared HiSeq lane. The source study handled its data this way. MIGEC was used to process the raw barcoded reads, and molecular identifier groups with only a single read were discarded before consensus assembly and CDR3 extraction. VDJtools was used for post-analysis of the clonotype tables, and diversity was normalized by down-sampling every dataset to the size of the smallest sample. Repertoire overlap clustering matched CDR3 amino acid but not nucleotide sequences to correct batch-related cross-sample contamination. TCRdb ran its own pipeline on the public reads, namely fastp trimming at Q25 and MiXCR clone calling, and kept in-frame beta chains. Each CDR3 protein gets just one entry, which takes the most common genes and DNA from the rows behind it. These V and J calls derive from TCRdb rather than the authors' analysis. This sample gives about 430,000 distinct CDR3 sequences in total; about 40% of them show up just once. About 7.6% of the sample comes from the top ten.

Clipping removes 1 base from V and 0 bases from J, with 2 as the unmatched junction base count. The CDR3, cysteine through phenylalanine, is 17 amino acids long. The entry retains the CDR3 DNA only, 51 bases that are in frame from base 1. Based on the germline V gene, the CDR1 and CDR2 sequences are SGHDT and YYEEEE. As regards this clonotype: Its antigen is still unknown. Qualities for individual bases were not recorded, and no much larger clone is one base off.

TCR beta repertoires were profiled from peripheral blood of roughly 13 young patients with multiple sclerosis to demonstrate the VDJtools post-analysis software. Multiple sclerosis patients were children and adolescents aged about 6 to 16 years. In this chain, TRBV5-6 is recombined with TRBJ2-1; TRBD2 matches 12 bases in the middle. The sequenced material came from blood. This TCR derives from a girl aged 2 to 10 with multiple sclerosis. Read as DNA, the sequence is TGTGCCAGCAGCTTGCTAGCGGGGGGGAGCTCCTACAATGAGCAGTTCTTC. It translates to CASSLLAGGSSYNEQFF.